This TCR beta chain was sequenced in a study of T cell clonotyping in hematopoietic cell transplantation. Notes on this clone: What it binds is not known.

TCRdb keeps only in-frame clones here, not all; method: immunoSEQ multiplex PCR. Among 40,000 to 55,000 clones, 85% to 95% were seen once, and the ten largest hold approximately 0.85%. Study-level results: Graft donor and pretransplant recipient Inverse Simpson Index values predicted broader posttransplant TCR diversity. Few recipient clonotypes overlapped donors; over 95% were de novo at given depth. CD4 and CD8 repertoire contributions could not be separated without sorting. After transplant, recipient diversity fell while pathologically expanded clonotypes grew through day 180.

From germline, CDR1 is SGHVS and CDR2 FQNEAQ. Trimming stripped 6 bases from V and 5 bases from J, with 12 bases between. The CDR3 sequence is 13 residues long. This sequence was found in a woman in her forties or fifties in good health. Some clones in this sample may be carry-over from other donors' samples. The sample consisted of peripheral blood mononuclear cells. The V call is TRBV7-8, the J call TRBJ2-3, with D unclear. The CDR3 here is CASRKQVGDTQYF. The CDR3 bases are TGTGCCAGCAGAAAGCAGGTTGGAGATACGCAGTATTTT.